The T cell receptor beta chain under discussion was sequenced for a study of PD-L1 blockade in urothelial cancer. Across the study: Prior exposure to chemotherapy in patients amounted to 0 to 3 regimens received.

Time point noted: pretreatment peripheral blood. Repertoires were generated with immunoSEQ multiplex PCR, while TCRdb's copy carries only in-frame clones and drops some. The sample has roughly 100,000 clones, approximately 88% seen once. Germline V gene sequence: CDR1 LNHNV, CDR2 YYDKDF (reference sequence). V shed 3 bases and J shed 8 bases, with 7 bases lying between them. The CDR3 sequence is 11 residues long. The clonotype comes from an elderly woman with urothelial cancer. The sequences come from PBMCs, collected around atezolizumab (anti-PD-L1) treatment. This chain links TRBV15 with TRBJ1-2; D perhaps matches TRBD1 (5 bases). The CDR3 DNA sequence: TGTGCCACCAGCAGGGACAAAGGCTACACCTTC. Translated, it gives CATSRDKGYTF.